Many counts were recorded for the clone carrying this TCR beta chain. As yet, its antigen is unknown. This record comes from a study of T cells after yellow fever vaccination. Study observations and caveats: Post-booster repertoires again held most primary-vaccination clones (about 95% CD4, over 80% CD8). Weaker in magnitude, the secondary response showed a faster peak on day 5 versus 15.

The CDR3 consists of 13 residues. Deletions cut 7 bases from V and 7 bases from J, with 14 bases between. Template switching with 5'RACE generated the TCR cDNA and added a universal primer site and UMIs. TCRdb recomputed calls from the 5' RACE reads with MiXCR, one row per CDR3 protein. Counted here are 200,000 to 300,000 distinct CDR3 sequences, roughly 13% occurring once; the ten biggest clones make up 0.45% to 0.65%. The sequencing here drew on CD4+ T cells sorted from PBMCs, taken 45 days after the yellow fever booster vaccination. The receptor was derived from a man aged 30 to 45 who received the YFV17D yellow fever vaccine. V gene TRBV12-3 or TRBV12-4 combines with J gene TRBJ1-5; D gene ambiguous. CDR3 coding DNA: TGTGCCAGCACCTCCGGGATCCGGCAGCCCCAGCATTTT. The encoded protein is CASTSGIRQPQHF.